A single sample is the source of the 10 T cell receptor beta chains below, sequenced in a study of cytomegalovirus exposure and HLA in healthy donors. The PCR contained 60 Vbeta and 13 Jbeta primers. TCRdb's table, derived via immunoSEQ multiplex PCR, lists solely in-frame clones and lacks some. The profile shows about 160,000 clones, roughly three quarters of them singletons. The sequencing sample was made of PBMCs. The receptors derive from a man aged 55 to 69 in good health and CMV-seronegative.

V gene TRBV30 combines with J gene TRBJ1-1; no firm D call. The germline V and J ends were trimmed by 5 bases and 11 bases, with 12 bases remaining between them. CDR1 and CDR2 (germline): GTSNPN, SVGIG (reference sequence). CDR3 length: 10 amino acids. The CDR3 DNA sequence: TGTGCCTGGGGGTCCGCGGGTGCTTTCTTT. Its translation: CAWGSAGAFF.

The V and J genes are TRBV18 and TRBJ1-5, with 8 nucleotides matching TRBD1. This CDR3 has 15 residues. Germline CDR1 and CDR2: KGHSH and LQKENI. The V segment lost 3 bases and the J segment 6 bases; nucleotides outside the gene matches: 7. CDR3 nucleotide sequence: TGTGCCAGCTCACCGGGAACGGACAGGGCTCAGCCCCAGCATTTT. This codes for CASSPGTDRAQPQHF.

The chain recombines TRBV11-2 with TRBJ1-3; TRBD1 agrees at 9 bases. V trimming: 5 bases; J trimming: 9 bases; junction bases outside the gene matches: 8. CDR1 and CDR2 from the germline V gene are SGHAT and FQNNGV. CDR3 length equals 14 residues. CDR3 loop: CASSTTGQGFTIYF. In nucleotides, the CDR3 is TGTGCCAGCAGCACAACGGGACAGGGCTTCACCATATATTTT.

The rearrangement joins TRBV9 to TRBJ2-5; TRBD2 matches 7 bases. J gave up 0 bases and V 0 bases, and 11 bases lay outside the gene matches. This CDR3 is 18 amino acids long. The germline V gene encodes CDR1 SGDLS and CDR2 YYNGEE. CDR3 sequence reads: CASSVASRGVRNQETQYF. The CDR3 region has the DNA TGTGCCAGCAGCGTAGCATCCCGGGGGGTACGGAACCAAGAGACCCAGTACTTC.

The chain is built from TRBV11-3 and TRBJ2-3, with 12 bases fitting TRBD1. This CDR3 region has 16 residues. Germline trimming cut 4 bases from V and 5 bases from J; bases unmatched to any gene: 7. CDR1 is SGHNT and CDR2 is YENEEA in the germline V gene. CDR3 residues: CASSSGTGGARDTQYF. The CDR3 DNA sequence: TGTGCCAGCAGCTCTGGGACAGGGGGCGCGAGAGATACGCAGTATTTT.

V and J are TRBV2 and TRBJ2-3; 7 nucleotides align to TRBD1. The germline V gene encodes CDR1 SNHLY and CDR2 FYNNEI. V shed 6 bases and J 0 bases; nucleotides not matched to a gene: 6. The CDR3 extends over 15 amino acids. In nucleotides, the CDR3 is TGTGCCAGCAGGCAAGACAGGGCGAGCACAGATACGCAGTATTTT. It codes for CASRQDRASTDTQYF.

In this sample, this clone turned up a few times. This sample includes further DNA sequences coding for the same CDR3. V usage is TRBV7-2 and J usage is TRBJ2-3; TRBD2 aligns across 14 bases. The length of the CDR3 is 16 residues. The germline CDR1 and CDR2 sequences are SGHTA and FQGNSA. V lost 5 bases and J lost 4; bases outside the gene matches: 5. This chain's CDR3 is CASSLGLAGGSDTQYF. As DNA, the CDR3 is TGTGCCAGCAGCCTCGGACTAGCGGGAGGTTCAGATACGCAGTATTTT.

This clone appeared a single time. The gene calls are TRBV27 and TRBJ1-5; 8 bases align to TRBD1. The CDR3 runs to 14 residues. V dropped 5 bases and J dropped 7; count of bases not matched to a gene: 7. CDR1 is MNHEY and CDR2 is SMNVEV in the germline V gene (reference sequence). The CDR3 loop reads CASSTSRGRQPQHF. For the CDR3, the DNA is TGTGCCAGCAGTACGTCCAGGGGGCGGCAGCCCCAGCATTTT.

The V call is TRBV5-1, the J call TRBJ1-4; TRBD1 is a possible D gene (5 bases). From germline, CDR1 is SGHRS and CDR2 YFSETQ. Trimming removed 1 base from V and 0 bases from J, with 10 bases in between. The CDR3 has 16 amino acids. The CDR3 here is CASSLNGGTTNEKLFF. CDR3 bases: TGCGCCAGCAGCTTGAACGGGGGAACAACTAATGAAAAACTGTTTTTT.

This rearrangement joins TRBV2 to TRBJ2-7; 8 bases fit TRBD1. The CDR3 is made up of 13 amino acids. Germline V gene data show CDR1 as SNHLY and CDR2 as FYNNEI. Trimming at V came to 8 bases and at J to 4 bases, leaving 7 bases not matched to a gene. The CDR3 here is CASGGQGLYEQYF. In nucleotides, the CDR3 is TGTGCCAGCGGCGGACAGGGATTATACGAGCAGTACTTC.